A selection of T cell receptor beta chains follows, all from one sample in a study of blood T cells in healthy people across ages. MiXCR, applied by TCRdb to the 5' RACE reads, yields one record per CDR3 protein. The table records around 800,000 distinct CDR3 sequences, roughly 50% of them present only once. The sequenced sample was blood. These TCRs come from a man older than 75 in good health. Each CDR3 is given with its conserved first and last residue. Each record gives: clone size, D gene, V gene, J gene, CDR3 protein, CDR3 DNA. D genes are given only for firm matches. Clone size is not always given. Where it is, it says once, few, many or a class for expanded clones.

>.|.|TRBV27|TRBJ2-5
CASSSFGGKEGTQYF
TGTGCCAGCAGTTCATTCGGGGGCAAAGAGGGGACCCAGTACTTC
>few|.|TRBV29-1|TRBJ2-3
CSVEDRQGGYAYF
TGCAGCGTTGAAGACCGACAGGGAGGGTACGCGTATTTT
>.|.|TRBV3-1|TRBJ2-3
CASSRSYGVDTQYF
TGTGCCAGCAGCCGGTCCTATGGGGTAGATACGCAGTATTTT
>.|.|TRBV21-1|TRBJ1-2
CASKNVPGGYTF
TGTGCCAGCAAAAATGTACCCGGGGGCTACACCTTC
>many|.|TRBV5-1|TRBJ1-2
CASSLGGNYGYTF
TGTGCCAGCAGCTTAGGCGGAAACTATGGCTACACCTTC
>.|TRBD1|TRBV10-3|TRBJ2-6
CAISQGDSSGANVLTF
TGTGCCATCAGCCAGGGGGATAGCTCTGGGGCCAACGTCCTGACTTTC
>.|.|TRBV6-6|TRBJ2-7
CASEAALLSEQYF
TGTGCCAGTGAGGCCGCCCTCCTCTCCGAGCAGTACTTC
>.|.|TRBV27|TRBJ2-3
CASSLWGGAGPDTQYF
TGTGCCAGCAGTTTATGGGGCGGGGCGGGGCCAGATACGCAGTATTTT
>once|.|TRBV7-2|TRBJ2-1
CASSTRRRSSYNEQFF
TGTGCCAGCAGCACCCGACGGCGGAGCTCCTACAATGAGCAGTTCTTC
>few|.|TRBV10-3|TRBJ2-3
CAISEGRDTQYF
TGTGCCATCAGTGAGGGACGAGATACGCAGTATTTT
>.|.|TRBV20-1|TRBJ2-1
CSAPFGGGEQFF
TGCAGTGCCCCCTTCGGTGGAGGTGAGCAGTTCTTC
>.|.|TRBV12-3/TRBV12-4|TRBJ2-1
CASSLVKSGNEQFF
TGTGCCAGCAGTTTAGTAAAGAGCGGCAATGAGCAGTTCTTC
>few|.|TRBV5-1|TRBJ2-1
CASSLQREQFF
TGCGCCAGCAGCCTGCAGCGGGAGCAGTTCTTC
>.|TRBD1|TRBV3-1|TRBJ2-1
CASSQSWGQSVEQFF
TGTGCCAGCAGCCAATCATGGGGACAGTCAGTTGAGCAGTTCTTC
>.|TRBD1|TRBV7-9|TRBJ2-7
CASSLIGTGSYEQYF
TGTGCTAGCAGCTTAATAGGGACAGGGTCCTACGAGCAGTACTTC
>few|TRBD2|TRBV5-1|TRBJ2-7
CASSLADIPAGYEQYF
TGCGCCAGCAGCTTGGCCGATATCCCAGCGGGGTACGAGCAGTACTTC
>.|TRBD1|TRBV29-1|TRBJ1-5
CSVSTGISNQPQHF
TGCAGCGTTTCGACAGGGATCAGCAATCAGCCCCAGCATTTT
>.|.|TRBV10-1|TRBJ1-5
CASSEAGERQPQHF
TGCGCCAGCAGTGAAGCAGGTGAACGGCAGCCCCAGCATTTT
>.|.|TRBV25-1|TRBJ1-1
CASSGQADTEAFF
TGTGCCAGCAGTGGGCAGGCCGATACTGAAGCTTTCTTT
>.|.|TRBV29-1|TRBJ1-5
CSARDSNQPQHF
TGCAGTGCTAGGGACAGCAATCAGCCCCAGCATTTT
>many|.|TRBV11-1|TRBJ2-7
CASSGGLYEQYF
TGTGCCAGCAGCGGGGGCCTCTACGAGCAGTACTTC
>once|TRBD2|TRBV18|TRBJ2-1
CASSPPSGRNHEQFF
TGTGCCAGCTCACCACCGAGCGGGAGGAACCATGAGCAGTTCTTC
>few|TRBD1|TRBV18|TRBJ1-1
CASSPRTGGEAFF
TGTGCCAGCTCACCACGGACAGGGGGAGAAGCTTTCTTT
>.|.|TRBV25-1|TRBJ2-3
CASSQGQTGTDTQYF
TGTGCCAGCAGCCAAGGACAGACGGGAACAGATACGCAGTATTTT
>.|TRBD2|TRBV5-5|TRBJ2-4
CASSLLASGRSDIQYF
TGTGCCAGCAGCTTGTTGGCTAGCGGGAGGAGCGACATTCAGTACTTC
>.|TRBD1|TRBV5-1|TRBJ2-3
CASSTGQAGPDTQYF
TGCGCCAGCAGCACCGGACAGGCGGGCCCTGATACGCAGTATTTT
>few|TRBD2|TRBV7-2|TRBJ2-3
CASSRAGARTDTQYF
TGTGCCAGCAGCCGAGCGGGGGCGCGCACAGATACGCAGTATTTT
>.|.|TRBV5-1|TRBJ2-3
CASSLVQTTSTDTRYF
TGCGCCAGCAGCTTGGTACAGACAACTAGCACAGATACGCGGTATTTT
>.|TRBD2|TRBV29-1|TRBJ2-1
CSAGQLAGPENEQFF
TGCAGCGCCGGTCAACTAGCGGGCCCTGAGAATGAGCAGTTCTTC
>.|TRBD2|TRBV29-1|TRBJ2-1
CSVGAPEGSGFYNEQFF
TGCAGCGTTGGGGCCCCGGAAGGTAGCGGGTTCTACAATGAGCAGTTCTTC
>.|.|TRBV27|TRBJ1-2
CASRQREGIRGYTF
TGTGCCAGCAGGCAAAGGGAGGGGATAAGGGGCTACACCTTC
>few|.|TRBV20-1|TRBJ2-5
CSAGPQETQYF
TGCAGTGCAGGACCCCAAGAGACCCAGTACTTC
>.|TRBD1|TRBV28|TRBJ2-1
CASSPTRGGTGDYNEQFF
TGTGCCAGCAGTCCAACGCGGGGCGGGACAGGGGATTACAATGAGCAGTTCTTC
>.|TRBD2|TRBV3-1|TRBJ2-3
CASSQDGSGHRDAYF
TGTGCCAGCAGCCAAGATGGTAGCGGGCACAGAGACGCGTATTTT
>.|TRBD2|TRBV5-1|TRBJ2-2
CASSLRTSGRNTGELFF
TGCGCCAGCAGCCTAAGGACTAGCGGGAGGAACACCGGGGAGCTGTTTTTT
>few|.|TRBV24-1|TRBJ1-5
CATSDTSFQPQHF
TGTGCCACCAGTGACACAAGTTTCCAGCCCCAGCATTTT
>.|.|TRBV5-1|TRBJ2-7
CASSLGPSHEQYF
TGCGCCAGCAGCTTAGGTCCCTCCCACGAGCAGTACTTC
>.|.|TRBV28|TRBJ2-3
CASSPASTDTQYF
TGTGCCAGCAGTCCAGCGAGCACAGATACGCAGTATTTT
>.|.|TRBV29-1|TRBJ1-1
CSVDTRGAFF
TGCAGCGTTGATACAAGGGGGGCTTTCTTT
>.|TRBD1|TRBV25-1|TRBJ1-1
CASSGTGGGTEAFF
TGTGCCAGCAGTGGGACAGGGGGTGGCACTGAAGCTTTCTTT
>.|TRBD2|TRBV18|TRBJ2-4
CASSPTASGTGNIQYF
TGTGCCAGCTCACCTACGGCTAGCGGGACTGGAAACATTCAGTACTTC
>.|TRBD1|TRBV7-2|TRBJ1-2
CASSLPGQVYGYTF
TGTGCCAGCAGCTTACCGGGACAGGTCTATGGCTACACCTTC
>many|TRBD2|TRBV7-2|TRBJ2-1
CASSLVAGVLNEQFF
TGTGCCAGCAGCTTAGTTGCGGGAGTCTTAAATGAGCAGTTCTTC
>few|.|TRBV20-1|TRBJ2-7
CSASDLSYEQYF
TGCAGTGCTAGCGACCTATCCTACGAGCAGTACTTC
>few|.|TRBV10-3|TRBJ1-2
CAISQGINYGYTF
TGTGCCATCAGTCAGGGCATAAACTATGGCTACACCTTC
>.|.|TRBV21-1|TRBJ2-3
CASSPQRLARGYAYF
TGTGCCAGCAGCCCTCAGCGGCTAGCCAGGGGATACGCGTATTTT